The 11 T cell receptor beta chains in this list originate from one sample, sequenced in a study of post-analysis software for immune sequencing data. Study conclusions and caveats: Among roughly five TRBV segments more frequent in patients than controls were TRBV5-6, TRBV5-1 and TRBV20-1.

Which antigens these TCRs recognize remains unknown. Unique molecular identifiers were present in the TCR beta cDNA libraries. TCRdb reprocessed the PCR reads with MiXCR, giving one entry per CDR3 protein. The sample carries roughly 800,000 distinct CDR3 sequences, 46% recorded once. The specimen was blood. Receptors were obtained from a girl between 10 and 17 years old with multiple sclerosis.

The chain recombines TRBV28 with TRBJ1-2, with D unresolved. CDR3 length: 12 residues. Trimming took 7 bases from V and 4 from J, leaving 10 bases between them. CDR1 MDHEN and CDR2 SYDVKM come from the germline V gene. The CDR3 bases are TGTGCCAGCATTGATCCGGGCTATGGCTACACCTTC. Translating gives CASIDPGYGYTF.

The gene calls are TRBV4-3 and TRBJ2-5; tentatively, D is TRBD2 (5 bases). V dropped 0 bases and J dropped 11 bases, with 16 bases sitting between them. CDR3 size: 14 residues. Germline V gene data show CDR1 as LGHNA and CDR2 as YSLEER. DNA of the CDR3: TGCGCCAGCAGCCAAGACGCCAGGAGCTGGGAGCAGTACTTC. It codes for CASSQDARSWEQYF.

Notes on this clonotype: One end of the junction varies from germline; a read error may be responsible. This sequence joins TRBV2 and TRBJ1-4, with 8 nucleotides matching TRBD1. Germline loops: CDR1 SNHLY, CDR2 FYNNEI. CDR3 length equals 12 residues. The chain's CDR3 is CVSSGQGEKLFF. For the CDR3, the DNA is TGTGTCAGCAGTGGACAGGGAGAAAAACTGTTTTTT.

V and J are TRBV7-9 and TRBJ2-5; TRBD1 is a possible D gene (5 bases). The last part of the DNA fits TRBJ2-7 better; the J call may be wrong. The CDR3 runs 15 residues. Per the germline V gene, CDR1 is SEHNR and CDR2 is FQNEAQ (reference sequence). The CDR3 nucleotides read TGTGCCAGCAGCCACCTCTTGGGGCCTAACTACGAGCAGTACTTC. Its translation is CASSHLLGPNYEQYF.

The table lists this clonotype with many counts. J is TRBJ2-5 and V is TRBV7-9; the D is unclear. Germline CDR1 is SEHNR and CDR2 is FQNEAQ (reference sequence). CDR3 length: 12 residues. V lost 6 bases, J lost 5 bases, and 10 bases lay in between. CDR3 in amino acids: CASSLSAETQYF. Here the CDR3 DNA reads TGTGCCAGCAGTTTATCCGCGGAGACCCAGTACTTC.

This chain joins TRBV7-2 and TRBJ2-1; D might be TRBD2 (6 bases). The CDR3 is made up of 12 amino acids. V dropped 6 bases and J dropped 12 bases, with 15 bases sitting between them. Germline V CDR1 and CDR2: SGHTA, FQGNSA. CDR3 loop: CASSFARDWQFF. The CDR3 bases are TGTGCCAGCAGTTTTGCCCGGGACTGGCAGTTCTTC.

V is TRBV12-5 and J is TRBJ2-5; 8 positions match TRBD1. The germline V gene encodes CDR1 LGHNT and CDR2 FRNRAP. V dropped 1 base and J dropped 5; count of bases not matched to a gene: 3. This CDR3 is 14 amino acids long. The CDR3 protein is CASGLGQGTETQYF. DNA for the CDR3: TGTGCTAGTGGTTTGGGACAGGGGACGGAGACCCAGTACTTC.

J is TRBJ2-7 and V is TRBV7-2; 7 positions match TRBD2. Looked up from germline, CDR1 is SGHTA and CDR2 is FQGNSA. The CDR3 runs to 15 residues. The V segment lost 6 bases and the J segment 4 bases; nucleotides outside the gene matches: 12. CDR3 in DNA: TGTGCCAGCAGTGTGGACGGGCTAGCGGTATACGAGCAGTACTTC. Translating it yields CASSVDGLAVYEQYF.

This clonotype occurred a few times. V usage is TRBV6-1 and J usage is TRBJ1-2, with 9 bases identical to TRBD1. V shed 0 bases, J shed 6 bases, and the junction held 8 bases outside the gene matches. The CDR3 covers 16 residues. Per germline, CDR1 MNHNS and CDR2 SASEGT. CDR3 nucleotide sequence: TGTGCCAGCAGTGAAGCCTCAAGGACAGGGGTGAATGGCTACACCTTC. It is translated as CASSEASRTGVNGYTF.

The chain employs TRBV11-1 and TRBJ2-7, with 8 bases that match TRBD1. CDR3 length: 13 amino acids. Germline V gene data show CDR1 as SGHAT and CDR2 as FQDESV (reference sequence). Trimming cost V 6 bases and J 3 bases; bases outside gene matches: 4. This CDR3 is CASSETGVYEQYF. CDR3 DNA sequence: TGTGCCAGCAGTGAGACAGGGGTCTACGAGCAGTACTTC.

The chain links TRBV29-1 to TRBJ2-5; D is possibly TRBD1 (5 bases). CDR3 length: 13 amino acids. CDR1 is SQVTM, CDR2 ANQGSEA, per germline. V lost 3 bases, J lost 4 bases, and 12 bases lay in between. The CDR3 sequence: CSVDDKGVETQYF. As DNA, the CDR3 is TGCAGCGTTGATGATAAAGGGGTAGAGACCCAGTACTTC.